This T cell receptor (beta chain) was sequenced during a study of identical twins. With V trimmed by 3 bases and J by 8 bases, 6 bases remained unmatched. The CDR3 sequence is 15 residues long. CDR1 SNHLY and CDR2 FYNNEI come from the germline V gene. Points on this clonotype: The antigen is undetermined.

TCRdb reanalysed the 5' RACE reads using MiXCR and keeps one entry per CDR3 protein. The data hold some 660,000 distinct CDR3 sequences, with more than 6.5% observed a single time. Healthy Caucasians made up all donors. Study-level results: Because invariant MAIT and iNKT cells could be present, zero-insertion analyses could be partly confounded. The analysis was cross-sectional rather than longitudinal within donors.

These records were also assigned to another study, of yellow fever vaccine responses in identical twins.

V and J are TRBV2 and TRBJ2-1, with 11 bases fitting TRBD2. The TCR comes from a woman aged 18 to 35 in good health. The sequencing input was PBMCs. The CDR3 reads CASSEMVGLADEQFF. CDR3 bases: TGTGCCAGCAGTGAGATGGTGGGACTAGCGGATGAGCAGTTCTTC.